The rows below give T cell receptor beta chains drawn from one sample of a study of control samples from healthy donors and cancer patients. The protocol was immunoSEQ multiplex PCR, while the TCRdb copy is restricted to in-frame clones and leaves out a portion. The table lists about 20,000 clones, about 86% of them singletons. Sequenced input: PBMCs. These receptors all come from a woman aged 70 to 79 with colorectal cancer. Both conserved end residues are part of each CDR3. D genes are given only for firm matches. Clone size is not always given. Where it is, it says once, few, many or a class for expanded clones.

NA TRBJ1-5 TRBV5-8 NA CASSLVGGEYSNQPQHF TGTGCCAGCAGCTTGGTCGGGGGGGAATATAGCAATCAGCCCCAGCATTTT
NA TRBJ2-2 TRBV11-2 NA CASSLTAPTGELFF TGTGCCAGCAGCTTGACAGCGCCTACCGGGGAGCTGTTTTTT
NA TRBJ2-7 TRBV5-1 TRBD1 CASSSRTGGLYEQYF TGCGCCAGCAGCTCAAGGACAGGGGGCCTCTACGAGCAGTACTTC
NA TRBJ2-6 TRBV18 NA CASSSGLSGANVLTF TGTGCCAGCTCTTCCGGGCTCTCTGGGGCCAACGTCCTGACTTTC
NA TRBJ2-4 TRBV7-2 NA CASSPDLAKNIQYF TGTGCCAGCAGCCCGGACCTAGCCAAAAACATTCAGTACTTC
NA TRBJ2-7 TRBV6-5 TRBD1 CASSYPGQGARDEQYF TGTGCCAGTAGTTACCCGGGACAGGGGGCGCGAGACGAGCAGTACTTC
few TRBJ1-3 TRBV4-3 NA CASSQGTSSGNTIYF TGCGCCAGCAGCCAGGGGACAAGCTCTGGAAACACCATATATTTT
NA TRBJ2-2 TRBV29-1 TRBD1 CSADRGQTGELFF TGCAGCGCGGACAGGGGGCAAACCGGGGAGCTGTTTTTT
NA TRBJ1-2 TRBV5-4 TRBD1 CASSGQGGAGGYTF TGTGCCAGCAGCGGCCAGGGGGGGGCAGGTGGCTACACCTTC
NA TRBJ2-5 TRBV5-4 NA CASRDTGAETQYF TGTGCCAGCAGAGATACGGGAGCGGAGACCCAGTACTTC
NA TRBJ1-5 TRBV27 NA CASSSLGQGLRNQPQHF TGTGCCAGCAGTTCCCTAGGGCAGGGACTGAGAAATCAGCCCCAGCATTTT
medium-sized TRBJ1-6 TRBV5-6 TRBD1 CASSPEGTGHNSPLHF TGTGCCAGCAGCCCGGAGGGGACAGGACATAATTCACCCCTCCACTTT
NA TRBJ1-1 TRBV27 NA CASSLSVGASTEAFF TGTGCCAGCAGTTTATCGGTGGGGGCGAGCACTGAAGCTTTCTTT
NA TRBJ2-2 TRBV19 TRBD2 CASMGGLTNTGELFF TGTGCCAGTATGGGGGGACTAACGAACACCGGGGAGCTGTTTTTT
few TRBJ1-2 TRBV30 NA CACRDPGGYTF TGTGCCTGCCGGGACCCTGGGGGCTACACCTTC
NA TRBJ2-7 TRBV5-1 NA CASSLGQSSSYEQYF TGCGCCAGCAGCTTGGGACAGAGTAGCTCCTACGAGCAGTACTTC
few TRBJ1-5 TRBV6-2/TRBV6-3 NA CASSGRQSNQPQHF TGTGCCAGTAGCGGGCGCCAAAGCAATCAGCCCCAGCATTTT
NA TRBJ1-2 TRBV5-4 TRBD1 CASSLVGQDYGYTF TGTGCCAGCAGCTTGGTGGGACAGGACTATGGCTACACCTTC